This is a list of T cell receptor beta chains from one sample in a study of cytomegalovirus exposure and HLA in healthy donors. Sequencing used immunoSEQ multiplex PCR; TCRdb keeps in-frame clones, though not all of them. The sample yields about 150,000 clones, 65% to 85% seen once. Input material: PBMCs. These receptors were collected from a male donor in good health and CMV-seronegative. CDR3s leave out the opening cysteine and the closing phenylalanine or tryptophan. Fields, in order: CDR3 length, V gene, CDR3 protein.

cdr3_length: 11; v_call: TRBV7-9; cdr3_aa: SVYRGENSPLH
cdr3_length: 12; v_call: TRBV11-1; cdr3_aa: ASSLRRDSYEQY
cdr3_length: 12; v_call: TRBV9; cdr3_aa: ASCTGAGDNEQF
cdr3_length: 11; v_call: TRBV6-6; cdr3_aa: AGGTGNDQPQH
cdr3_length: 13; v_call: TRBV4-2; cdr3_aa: ASSPSGQNLYEQY
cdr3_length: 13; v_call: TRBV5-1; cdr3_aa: ASSQPGQGAPEAF
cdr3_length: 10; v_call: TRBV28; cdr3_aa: ASSPSTDTQY
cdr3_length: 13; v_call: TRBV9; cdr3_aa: ASSVHGRGDNEQF
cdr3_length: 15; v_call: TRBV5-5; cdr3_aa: ASSLEVAGGFLEEQY
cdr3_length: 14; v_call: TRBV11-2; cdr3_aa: ASSPTGTGTYNEQF
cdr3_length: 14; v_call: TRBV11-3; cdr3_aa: ASSLVWHHPQNEQF
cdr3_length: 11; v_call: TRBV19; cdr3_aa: ASSRDSRTEAF
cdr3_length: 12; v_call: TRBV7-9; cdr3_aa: ASSLARVNTEAF
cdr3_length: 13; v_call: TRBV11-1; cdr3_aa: ASSLAGLSYNEQF
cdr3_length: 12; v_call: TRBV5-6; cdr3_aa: ASSLDIVNEKLF
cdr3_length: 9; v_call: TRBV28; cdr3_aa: ASSPTDEQF
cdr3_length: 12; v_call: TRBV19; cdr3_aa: ASSISQNGETQY
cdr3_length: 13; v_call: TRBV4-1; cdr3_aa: ASSTWGGPNTEAF
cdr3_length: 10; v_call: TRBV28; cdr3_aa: ASSPVQDTQY
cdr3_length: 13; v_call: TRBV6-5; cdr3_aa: ASSYSGEGIYGYT
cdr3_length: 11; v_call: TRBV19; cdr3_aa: ASSQVRGTEAF
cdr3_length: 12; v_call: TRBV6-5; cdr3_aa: ASKVQGSTDTQY
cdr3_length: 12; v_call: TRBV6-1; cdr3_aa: ASTRTKNTGELF
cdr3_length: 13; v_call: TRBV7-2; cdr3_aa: ASIKTSGRIYEQY
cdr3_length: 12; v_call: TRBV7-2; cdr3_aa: ASSLRQGRGEAF
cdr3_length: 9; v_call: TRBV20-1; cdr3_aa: SAGGNTEAF
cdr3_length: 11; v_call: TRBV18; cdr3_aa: ASSEGTDYGYT
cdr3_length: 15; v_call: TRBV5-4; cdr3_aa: ASSLGGPATSQETQY
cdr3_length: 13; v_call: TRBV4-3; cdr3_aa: ASSQTSGTGNTIY
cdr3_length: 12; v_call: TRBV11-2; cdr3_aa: ASSLSNDYQTQY
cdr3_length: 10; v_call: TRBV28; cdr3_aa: ASSLGQGEQY
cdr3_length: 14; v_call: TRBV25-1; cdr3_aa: ASSELPGGDTGELF
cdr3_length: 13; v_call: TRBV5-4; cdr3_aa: ASSSGGLASDTQY
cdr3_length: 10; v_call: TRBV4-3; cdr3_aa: ASSQGLDTQY
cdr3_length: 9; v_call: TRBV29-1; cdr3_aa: SVGPSRTQY
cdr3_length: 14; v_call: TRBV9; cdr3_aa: ASSVEQGRMEETQY
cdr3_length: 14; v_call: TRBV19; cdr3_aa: ASSAWAGTVSYEQY
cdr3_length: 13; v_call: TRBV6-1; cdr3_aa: ATIAIRGNTDTQY
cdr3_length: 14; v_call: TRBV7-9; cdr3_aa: SSSLEWRGGQETQY
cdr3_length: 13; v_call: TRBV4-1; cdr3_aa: ASSQAQGSNQPQH
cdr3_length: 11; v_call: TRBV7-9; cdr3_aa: SSSLEQYTEAF
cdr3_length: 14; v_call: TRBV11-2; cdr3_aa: ASSLVDSGAYNEQF
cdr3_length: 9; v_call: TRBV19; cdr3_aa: GVGQGDEQY
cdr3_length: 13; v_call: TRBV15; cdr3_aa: ATSREGGAYNEQF
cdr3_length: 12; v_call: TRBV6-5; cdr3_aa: ASSSREGGEKLF
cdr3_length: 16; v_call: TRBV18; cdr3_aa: ASSPETSGTSSTDTQY
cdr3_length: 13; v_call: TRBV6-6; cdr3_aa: ASSSGTFINYGYT
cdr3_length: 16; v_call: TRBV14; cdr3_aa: ASSQVFTPRLDAVEQY
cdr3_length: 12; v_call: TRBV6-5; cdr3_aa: ASSYSRGFQPQH
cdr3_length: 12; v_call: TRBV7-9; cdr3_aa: ASSLQTEQGEQY
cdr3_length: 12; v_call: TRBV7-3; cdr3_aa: ASSLEGNRSPLH
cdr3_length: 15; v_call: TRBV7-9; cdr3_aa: ASSLYGTGGTNYGYT
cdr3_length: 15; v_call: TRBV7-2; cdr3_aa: ASSRPILSGDTNEQF
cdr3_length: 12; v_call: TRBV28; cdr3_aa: ASSSTGTGKTQY
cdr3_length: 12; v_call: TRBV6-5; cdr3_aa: ASSLAGNNSPLH
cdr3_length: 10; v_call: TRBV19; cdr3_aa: ASRGAYTEAF
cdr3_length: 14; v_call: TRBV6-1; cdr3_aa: ASSEHRTSDVDEQF
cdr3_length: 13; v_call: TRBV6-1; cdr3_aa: ASSEAADRGYEQY
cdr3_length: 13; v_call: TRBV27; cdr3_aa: ASSLWGGPAHEPY